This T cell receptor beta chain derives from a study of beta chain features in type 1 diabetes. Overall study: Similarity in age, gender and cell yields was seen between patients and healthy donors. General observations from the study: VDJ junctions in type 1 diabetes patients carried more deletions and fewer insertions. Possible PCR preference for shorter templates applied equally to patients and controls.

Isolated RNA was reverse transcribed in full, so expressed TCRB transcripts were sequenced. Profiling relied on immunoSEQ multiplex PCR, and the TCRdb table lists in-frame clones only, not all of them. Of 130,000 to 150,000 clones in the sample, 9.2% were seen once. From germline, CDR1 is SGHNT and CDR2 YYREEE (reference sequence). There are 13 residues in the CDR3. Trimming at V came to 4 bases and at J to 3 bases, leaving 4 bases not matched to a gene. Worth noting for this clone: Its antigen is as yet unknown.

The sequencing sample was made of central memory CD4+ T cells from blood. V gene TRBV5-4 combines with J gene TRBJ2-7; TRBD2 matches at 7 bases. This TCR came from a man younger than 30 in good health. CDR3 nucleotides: TGTGCCAGCAGCCGGACTAGTGACTACGAGCAGTACTTC. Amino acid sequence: CASSRTSDYEQYF.